Sequencing of this TCR beta chain was carried out in a study of PD-1 blockade in classical Hodgkin lymphoma. Libraries were prepared by immunoSEQ multiplex PCR; TCRdb keeps only in-frame clonotypes and omits some of them. The profile shows 50,000 to 65,000 clones, about 90% of them singletons. Germline loops: CDR1 LGHNT, CDR2 FRNRAP. This CDR3 is 18 amino acids long. Trimming cost V 1 base and J 1 base, with 18 bases left between them. Time point in this sample: cycle 4 day 1 (C4D1), after five to seven weeks of nivolumab. All patients experienced relapse after autologous stem cell transplantation, and brentuximab vedotin exposure was variable.

The sequence was obtained from a human donor with classical Hodgkin lymphoma. Sample: peripheral blood mononuclear cells (PBMCs), taken before the fourth cycle of nivolumab. This chain joins TRBV12-5 and TRBJ2-3; D not certain. CDR3 sequence reads: CASGLGDTLWAGTDTQYF. The CDR3 DNA reads TGTGCTAGTGGTTTGGGGGATACCCTTTGGGCTGGCACAGATACGCAGTATTTT. Full variable domain (rest looked up from reference TRBV12-5 and TRBJ2-3): DARVTQTPRHKVTEMGQEVTMRCQPILGHNTVFWYRQTMMQGLELLAYFRNRAPLDDSGMPKDRFSAEMPDATLATLKIQPSEPRDSAVYFCASGLGDTLWAGTDTQYFGPGTRLTVL.